This TCR beta chain was sequenced in a study of STAT3 mutations in large granular lymphocyte leukemia. Turning to the study itself: More than half of T-LGLL patients received immunosuppressive therapy. Points from the study as a whole: Every T-LGLL patient had at least one immunodominant TCRbeta clonotype.

Worth noting for this clone: Its specificity is not known.

V lost 3 bases, J lost 7 bases, and 16 bases stayed unmatched. This CDR3 is 16 amino acids long. The germline V gene has CDR1 GTSNPN and CDR2 SVGIG (reference sequence). Each sample's TCRbeta library yielded on average approximately 41,000 productive templates. Repertoires were generated with immunoSEQ multiplex PCR, while TCRdb's copy carries only in-frame clones and drops some. This sample has under 15,000 clones; about 84% occur once, and the top ten carry about 51%. The chain recombines TRBV30 with TRBJ1-2, with 8 bases aligning to TRBD1. The sample taken for sequencing was peripheral blood mononuclear cells. The clonotype was recovered from a man between 60 and 70 years old with T-cell large granular lymphocyte leukemia. Some clones in this sample may be carry-over from other donors' samples. This CDR3 is CAWSSTRGQGGGGYTF. In DNA form, the CDR3 reads TGTGCCTGGAGCTCAACCCGCGGACAGGGAGGAGGTGGCTACACCTTC.